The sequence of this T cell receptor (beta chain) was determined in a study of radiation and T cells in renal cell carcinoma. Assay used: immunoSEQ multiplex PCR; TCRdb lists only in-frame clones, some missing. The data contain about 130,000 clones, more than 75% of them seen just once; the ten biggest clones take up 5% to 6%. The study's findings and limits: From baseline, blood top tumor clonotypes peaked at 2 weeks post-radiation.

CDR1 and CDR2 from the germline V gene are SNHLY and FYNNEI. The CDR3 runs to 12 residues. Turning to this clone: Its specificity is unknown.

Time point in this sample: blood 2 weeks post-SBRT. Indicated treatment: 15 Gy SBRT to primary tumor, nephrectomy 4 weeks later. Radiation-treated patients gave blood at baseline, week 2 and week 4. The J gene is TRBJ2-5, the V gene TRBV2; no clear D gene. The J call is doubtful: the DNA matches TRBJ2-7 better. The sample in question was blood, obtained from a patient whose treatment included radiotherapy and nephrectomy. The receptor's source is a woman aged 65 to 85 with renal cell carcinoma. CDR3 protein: CASSLAPYEQYF. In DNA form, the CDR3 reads TGTGCCAGCAGCCTCGCCCCCTACGAGCAGTACTTC.